The clone carrying this T cell receptor (beta chain) was counted only a few times. Its antigen is unidentified. The sample originates from a study of vaccination and CD4 T cells after COVID-19. Study background: The peptides that stimulated the cells were overlapping spike peptides from SARS-CoV-2, HCoV-NL63, HCoV-OC43 and HCoV-229E.

Sequence data for DNA of cultured CD4+ T cells were generated by the Oncomine TCR Beta short-read assay. Using its own MiXCR run on the PCR reads, TCRdb lists one record per CDR3 protein. The sample consists of about 11,000 distinct CDR3 sequences, around 50% of them appearing once. Study-level points and caveats: Going from approximately 21 to 38, median SARS-CoV-2-reactive clonotypes did not rise significantly.

Treatment indicated: 10-day PBMC culture with coronavirus spike peptide pools or control peptides (ViraFEST assay). The specimen was CD4+ T cells from blood, cultured in vitro. This TCR came from a human donor who had recovered from COVID-19.

The CDR3 here is CASSVMVNTEAFF. CDR3 in DNA: TGTGCCAGCAGTGTCATGGTGAACACTGAAGCTTTCTTT. The V and J genes are TRBV6-4 and TRBJ1-1, with D hard to call. The V end lost 4 bases, the J end lost 0 bases, and 6 bases lay between the germline ends. The CDR3 has 13 residues. CDR1 and CDR2 (germline): MRHNA, SNTAGT.